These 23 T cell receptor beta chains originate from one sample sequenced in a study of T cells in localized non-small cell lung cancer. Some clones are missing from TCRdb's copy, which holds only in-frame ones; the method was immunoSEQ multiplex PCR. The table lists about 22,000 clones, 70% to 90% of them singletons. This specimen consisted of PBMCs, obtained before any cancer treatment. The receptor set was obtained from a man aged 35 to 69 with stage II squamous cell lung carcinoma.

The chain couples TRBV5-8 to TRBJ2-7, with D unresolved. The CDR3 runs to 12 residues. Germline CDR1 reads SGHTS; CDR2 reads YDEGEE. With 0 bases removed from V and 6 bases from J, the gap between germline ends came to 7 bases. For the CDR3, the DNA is TGTGCCAGCAGCTTGGAGGCCCCCGAGCAGTACTTC. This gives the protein CASSLEAPEQYF.

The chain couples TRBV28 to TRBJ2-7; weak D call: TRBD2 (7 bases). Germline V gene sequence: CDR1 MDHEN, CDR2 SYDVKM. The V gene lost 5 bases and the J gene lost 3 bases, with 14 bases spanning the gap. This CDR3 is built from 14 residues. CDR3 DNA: TGTGCCAGCAGTCCCAAGGGGGGGGGCTACGAGCAGTACTTC. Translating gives CASSPKGGGYEQYF.

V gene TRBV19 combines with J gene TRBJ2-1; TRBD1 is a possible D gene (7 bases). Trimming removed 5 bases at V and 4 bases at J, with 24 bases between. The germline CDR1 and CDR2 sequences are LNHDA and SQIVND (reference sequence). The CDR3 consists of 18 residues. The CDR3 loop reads CASSAVGWQGGVYNEQFF. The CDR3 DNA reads TGTGCCAGTAGTGCAGTTGGGTGGCAGGGGGGTGTGTACAATGAGCAGTTCTTC.

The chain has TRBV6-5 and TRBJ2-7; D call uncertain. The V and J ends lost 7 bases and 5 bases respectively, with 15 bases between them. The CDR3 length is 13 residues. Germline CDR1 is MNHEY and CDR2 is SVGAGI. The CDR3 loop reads CASTPPGSDEQYF. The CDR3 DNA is TGTGCCAGCACCCCCCCGGGTTCGGACGAGCAGTACTTC.

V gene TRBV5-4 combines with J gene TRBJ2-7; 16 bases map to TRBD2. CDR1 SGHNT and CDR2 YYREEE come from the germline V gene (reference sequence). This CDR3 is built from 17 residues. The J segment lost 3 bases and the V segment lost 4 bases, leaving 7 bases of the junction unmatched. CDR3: CASSGAGTSGGDYEQYF. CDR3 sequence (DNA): TGTGCCAGCAGCGGGGCCGGGACTAGCGGGGGGGACTACGAGCAGTACTTC.

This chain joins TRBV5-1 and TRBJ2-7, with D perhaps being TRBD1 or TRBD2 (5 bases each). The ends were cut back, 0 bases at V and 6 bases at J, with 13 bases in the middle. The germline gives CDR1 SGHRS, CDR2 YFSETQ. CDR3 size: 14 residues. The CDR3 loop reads CASSLGDVSGEQYF. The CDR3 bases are TGCGCCAGCAGCTTGGGGGACGTTTCTGGCGAGCAGTACTTC.

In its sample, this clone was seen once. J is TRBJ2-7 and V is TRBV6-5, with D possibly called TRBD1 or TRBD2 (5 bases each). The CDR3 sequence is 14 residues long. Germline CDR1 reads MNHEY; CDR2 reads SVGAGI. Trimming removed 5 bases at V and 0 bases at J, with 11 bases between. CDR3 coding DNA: TGTGCCAGCAGTCTCGGGACCCTCTCCTACGAGCAGTACTTC. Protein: CASSLGTLSYEQYF.

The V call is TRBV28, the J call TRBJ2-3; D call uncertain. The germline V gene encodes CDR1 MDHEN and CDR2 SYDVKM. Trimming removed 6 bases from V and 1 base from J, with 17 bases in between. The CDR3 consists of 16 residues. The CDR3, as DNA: TGTGCCAGCAGCCTTTTCTCCGGCGGAGGCACAGATACGCAGTATTTT. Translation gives CASSLFSGGGTDTQYF.

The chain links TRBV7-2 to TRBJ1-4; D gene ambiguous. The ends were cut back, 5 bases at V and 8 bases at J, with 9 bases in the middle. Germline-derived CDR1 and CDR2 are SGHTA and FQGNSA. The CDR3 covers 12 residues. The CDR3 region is CASSRAREKLFF. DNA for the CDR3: TGTGCCAGCAGCCGTGCTAGGGAAAAACTGTTTTTT.

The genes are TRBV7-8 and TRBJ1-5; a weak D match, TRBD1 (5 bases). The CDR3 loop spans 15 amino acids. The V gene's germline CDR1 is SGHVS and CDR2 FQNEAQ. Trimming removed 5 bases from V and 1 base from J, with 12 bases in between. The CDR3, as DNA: TGTGCCAGCAGCCGCAGACGGGGGAGCAATCAGCCCCAGCATTTT. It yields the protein CASSRRRGSNQPQHF.

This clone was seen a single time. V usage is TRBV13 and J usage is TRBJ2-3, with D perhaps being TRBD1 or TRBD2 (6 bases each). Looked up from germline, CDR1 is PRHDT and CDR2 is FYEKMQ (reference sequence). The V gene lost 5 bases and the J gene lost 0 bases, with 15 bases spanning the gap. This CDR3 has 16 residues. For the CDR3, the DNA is TGTGCCAGCAGCCTTTTTAGGGGGGAAAGCACAGATACGCAGTATTTT. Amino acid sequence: CASSLFRGESTDTQYF.

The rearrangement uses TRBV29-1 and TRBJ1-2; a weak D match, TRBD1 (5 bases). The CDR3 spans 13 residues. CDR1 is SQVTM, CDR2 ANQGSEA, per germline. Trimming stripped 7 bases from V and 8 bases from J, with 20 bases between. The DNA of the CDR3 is TGCAGCGCCTTTGACCCTAGGGACCCGGGCTACACCTTC. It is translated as CSAFDPRDPGYTF.

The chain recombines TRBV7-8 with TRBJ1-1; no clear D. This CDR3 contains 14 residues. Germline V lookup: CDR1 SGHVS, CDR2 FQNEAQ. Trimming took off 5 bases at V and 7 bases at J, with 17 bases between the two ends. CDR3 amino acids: CASSPAGVGFEAFF. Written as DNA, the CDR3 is TGTGCCAGCAGCCCAGCAGGAGTAGGGTTTGAAGCTTTCTTT.

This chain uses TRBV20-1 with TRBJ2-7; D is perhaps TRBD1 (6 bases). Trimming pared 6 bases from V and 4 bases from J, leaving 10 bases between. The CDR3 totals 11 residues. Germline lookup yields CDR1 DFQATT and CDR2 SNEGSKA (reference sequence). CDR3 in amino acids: CSAPRGYEQYF. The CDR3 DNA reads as TGCAGTGCCCCCAGGGGTTACGAGCAGTACTTC.

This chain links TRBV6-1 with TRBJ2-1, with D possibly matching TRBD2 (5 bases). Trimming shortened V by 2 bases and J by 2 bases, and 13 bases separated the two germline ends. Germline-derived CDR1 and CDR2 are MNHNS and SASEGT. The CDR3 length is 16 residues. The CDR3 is CASSERAGSPYNEQFF. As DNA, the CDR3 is TGTGCCAGCAGTGAAAGGGCGGGTAGTCCCTACAATGAGCAGTTCTTC.

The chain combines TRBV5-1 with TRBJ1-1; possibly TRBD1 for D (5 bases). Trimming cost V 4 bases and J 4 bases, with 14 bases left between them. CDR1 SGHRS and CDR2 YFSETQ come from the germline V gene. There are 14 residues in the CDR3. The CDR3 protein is CASSASGMFTEAFF. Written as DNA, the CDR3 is TGCGCCAGCAGCGCGTCAGGGATGTTCACTGAAGCTTTCTTT. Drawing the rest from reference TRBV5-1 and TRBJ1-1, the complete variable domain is KAGVTQTPRYLIKTRGQQVTLSCSPISGHRSVSWYQQTPGQGLQFLFEYFSETQRNKGNFPGRFSGRQFSNSRSEMNVSTLELGDSALYLCASSASGMFTEAFFGQGTRLTVV.

The CDR3 DNA sequence: TGTGCCAGCAGCCTAACAAGGACTTTACAAGAGACCCAGTACTTC. This sequence encodes CASSLTRTLQETQYF. The J gene is TRBJ2-5, the V gene TRBV7-6, with D tentatively TRBD2 (5 bases). Per germline, CDR1 SGHVS and CDR2 FNYEAQ. The CDR3 has 15 amino acids. With 5 bases removed from V and 2 bases from J, the gap between germline ends came to 15 bases.

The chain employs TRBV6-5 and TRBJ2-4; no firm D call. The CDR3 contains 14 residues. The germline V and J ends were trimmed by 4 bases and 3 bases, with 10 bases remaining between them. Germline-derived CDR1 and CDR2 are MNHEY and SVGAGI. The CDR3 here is CASSLAGDKNIQYF. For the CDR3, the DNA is TGTGCCAGCAGTTTGGCAGGAGACAAAAACATTCAGTACTTC.

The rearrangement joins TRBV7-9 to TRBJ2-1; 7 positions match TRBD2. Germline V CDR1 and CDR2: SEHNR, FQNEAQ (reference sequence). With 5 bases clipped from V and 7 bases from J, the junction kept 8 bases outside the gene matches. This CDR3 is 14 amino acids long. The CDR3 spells CASSRDYQINEQFF. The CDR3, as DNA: TGTGCCAGCAGCCGGGACTACCAGATAAATGAGCAGTTCTTC.

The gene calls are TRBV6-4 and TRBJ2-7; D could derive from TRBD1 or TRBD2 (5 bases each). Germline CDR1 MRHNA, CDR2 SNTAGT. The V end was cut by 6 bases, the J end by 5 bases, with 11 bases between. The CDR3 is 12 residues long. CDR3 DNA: TGTGCCAGCAGCGGGGCCTGGGACGAGCAGTACTTC. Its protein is CASSGAWDEQYF.

This CDR3 is CATRVLTGGSGETQYF. The CDR3, as DNA: TGTGCCACCCGCGTGCTAACAGGGGGATCAGGAGAGACCCAGTACTTC. The genes are TRBV28 and TRBJ2-5; 8 nucleotides agree with TRBD1. Germline CDR1 MDHEN, CDR2 SYDVKM. Trimming removed 10 bases from V and 4 bases from J; junction bases left unmatched: 17. There are 16 residues in the CDR3.

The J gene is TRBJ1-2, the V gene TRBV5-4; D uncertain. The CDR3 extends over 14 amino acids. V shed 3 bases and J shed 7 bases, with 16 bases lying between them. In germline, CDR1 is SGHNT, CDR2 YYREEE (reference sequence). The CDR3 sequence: CASSSLEREGGYTF. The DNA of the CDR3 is TGTGCCAGCAGCTCTTTGGAACGAGAGGGTGGCTACACCTTC.

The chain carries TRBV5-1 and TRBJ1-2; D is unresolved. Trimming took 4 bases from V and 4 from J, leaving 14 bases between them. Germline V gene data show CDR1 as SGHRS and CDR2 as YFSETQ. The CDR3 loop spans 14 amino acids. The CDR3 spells CASSPTEGVYGYTF. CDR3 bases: TGCGCCAGCAGCCCAACAGAGGGAGTCTATGGCTACACCTTC.